The source of this TCR beta chain is a study of T cell repertoires in cytomegalovirus infection (dated by TCRdb to between 2017 and 2020). General notes on the study: Because public TCR beta signatures pointed to carriage of CMV infection together with the matching HLA type, the HLA type of each donor mattered for the analysis.

Summary of the overall study and its limitations: In the ex vivo response, HLA-C-restricted CMV-specific TCR beta clonotypes were dominant, and in two of eight donors the single most frequent clonotype came from this HLA-C-restricted group. Cumulative frequency of public TCR beta family members discriminated carriers of CMV infection plus the relevant HLA type in this cohort and an independent 352-donor cohort.

This clonotype showed up many times. The target of this receptor is not known. No per-base quality is available; no much larger clone lies one base away. The germline V gene (reference sequence) specifies LNHNV as CDR1 and YYDKDF as CDR2. Trimming accounts for 4 bases at V and 4 bases at J, while the number of junction bases matched to no gene is 9. The cysteine opens and the phenylalanine closes a CDR3 of 16 amino acids. CDR3 DNA is the only sequence kept; it has 48 bases, read in frame from the first base. Sequencing was carried out with an Illumina HiSeq 1500. The public reads were reprocessed in TCRdb via fastp at Q25 and MiXCR, keeping in-frame beta chains. Rows with one shared CDR3 protein collapse into an entry with the most common genes and DNA. The sample table shows approximately 500,000 distinct CDR3 sequences, and approximately 15% are seen once. The top ten hold about 24% of the sample.

This receptor was taken from a human donor in good health (CMV status not recorded). Some clones in this sample may be carry-over from other donors' samples. The material sequenced was CD8+ T cells from PBMCs. The chain is encoded by TRBV15 joined to TRBJ2-1, with TRBD1 matching 8 junction bases. The CDR3 protein sequence reads: CATSTDRGPPYNEQFF. The bases are TGTGCCACCAGCACCGACAGGGGTCCTCCTTACAATGAGCAGTTCTTC. Full variable domain (CDR3 extended with the reference TRBV15 and TRBJ2-1 proteins): DAMVIQNPRYQVTQFGKPVTLSCSQTLNHNVMYWYQQKSSQAPKLLFHYYDKDFNNEADTPDNFQSRRPNTSFCFLDIRSPGLGDTAMYLCATSTDRGPPYNEQFFGPGTRLTVL.